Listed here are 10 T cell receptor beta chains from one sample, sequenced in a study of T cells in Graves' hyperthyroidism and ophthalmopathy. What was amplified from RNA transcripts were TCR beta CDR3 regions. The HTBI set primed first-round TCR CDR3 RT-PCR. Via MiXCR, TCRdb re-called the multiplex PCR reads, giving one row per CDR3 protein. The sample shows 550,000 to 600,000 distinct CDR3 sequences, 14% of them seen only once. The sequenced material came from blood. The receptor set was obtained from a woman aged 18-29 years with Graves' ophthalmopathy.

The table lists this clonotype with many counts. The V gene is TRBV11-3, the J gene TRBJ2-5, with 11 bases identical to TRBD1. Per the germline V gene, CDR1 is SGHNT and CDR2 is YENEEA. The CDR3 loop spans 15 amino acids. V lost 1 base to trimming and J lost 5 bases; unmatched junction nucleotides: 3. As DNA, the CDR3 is TGTGCCAGCAGCTTAGGGACAGGGGGCATGGAGACCCAGTACTTC. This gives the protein CASSLGTGGMETQYF.

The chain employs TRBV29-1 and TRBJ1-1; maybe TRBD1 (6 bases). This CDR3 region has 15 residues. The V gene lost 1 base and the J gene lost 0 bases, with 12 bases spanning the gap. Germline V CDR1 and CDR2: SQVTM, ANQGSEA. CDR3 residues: CSVEGNRVMNTEAFF. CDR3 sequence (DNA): TGCAGCGTTGAAGGAAACAGGGTCATGAACACTGAAGCTTTCTTT. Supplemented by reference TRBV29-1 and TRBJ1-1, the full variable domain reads SAVISQKPSRDICQRGTSLTIQCQVDSQVTMMFWYRQQPGQSLTLIATANQGSEATYESGFVIDKFPISRPNLTFSTLTVSNMSPEDSSIYLCSVEGNRVMNTEAFFGQGTRLTVV.

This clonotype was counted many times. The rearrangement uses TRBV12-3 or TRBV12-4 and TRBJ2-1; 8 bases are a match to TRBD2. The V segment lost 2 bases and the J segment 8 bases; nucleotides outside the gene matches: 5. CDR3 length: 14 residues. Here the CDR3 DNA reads TGTGCCAGCAGTTTAAGCGGGAGTAGGGATGAGCAGTTCTTC. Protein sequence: CASSLSGSRDEQFF.

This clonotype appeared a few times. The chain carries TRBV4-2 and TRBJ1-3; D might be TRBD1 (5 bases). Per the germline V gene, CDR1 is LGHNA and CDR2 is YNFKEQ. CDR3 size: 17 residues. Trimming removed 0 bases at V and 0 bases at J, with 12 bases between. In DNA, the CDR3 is TGTGCCAGCAGCCAAGATCGGCAGGGTTACTCTGGAAACACCATATATTTT. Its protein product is CASSQDRQGYSGNTIYF.

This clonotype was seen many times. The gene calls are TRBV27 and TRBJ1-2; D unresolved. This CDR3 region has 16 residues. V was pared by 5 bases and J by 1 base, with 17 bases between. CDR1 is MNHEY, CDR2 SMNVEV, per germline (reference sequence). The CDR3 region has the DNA TGTGCCAGCAGTCCCCGGAGGCTCGGGGTTAACTATGGCTACACCTTC. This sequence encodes CASSPRRLGVNYGYTF.

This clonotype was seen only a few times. CDR3 protein: CSARGSSTGRVAEQFF. The CDR3 nucleotides are TGCAGTGCTAGAGGATCTTCGACAGGGAGGGTGGCTGAGCAGTTCTTC. The chain employs TRBV20-1 and TRBJ2-1; TRBD1 or TRBD2 may be the D gene (7 bases each). Per the germline V gene, CDR1 is DFQATT and CDR2 is SNEGSKA (reference sequence). Deletions cut 1 base from V and 9 bases from J, with 22 bases between. This CDR3 is 16 amino acids long.

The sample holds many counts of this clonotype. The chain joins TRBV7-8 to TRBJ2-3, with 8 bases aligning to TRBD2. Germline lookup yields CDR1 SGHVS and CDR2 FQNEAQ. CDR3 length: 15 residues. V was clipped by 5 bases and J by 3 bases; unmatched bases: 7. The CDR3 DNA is TGTGCCAGCAGCGTGCGGGAGGCGAGGACAGATACGCAGTATTTT. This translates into CASSVREARTDTQYF.

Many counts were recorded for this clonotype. This CDR3 reads CSAWTGGATNEKLFF. The CDR3 bases are TGCAGTGCCTGGACAGGAGGAGCAACTAATGAAAAACTGTTTTTT. This sequence joins TRBV20-1 and TRBJ1-4; 7 nucleotides agree with TRBD1. V lost 6 bases, J lost 0 bases, and 7 bases stayed unmatched. This CDR3 has 15 residues. Germline V gene data show CDR1 as DFQATT and CDR2 as SNEGSKA (reference sequence).

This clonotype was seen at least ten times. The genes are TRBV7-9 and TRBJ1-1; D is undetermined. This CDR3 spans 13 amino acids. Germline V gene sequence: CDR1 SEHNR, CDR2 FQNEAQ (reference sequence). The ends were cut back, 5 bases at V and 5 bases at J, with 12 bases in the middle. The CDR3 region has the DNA TGTGCCAGCAGCCCGCCCTGGAGTACTGAAGCTTTCTTT. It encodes CASSPPWSTEAFF.

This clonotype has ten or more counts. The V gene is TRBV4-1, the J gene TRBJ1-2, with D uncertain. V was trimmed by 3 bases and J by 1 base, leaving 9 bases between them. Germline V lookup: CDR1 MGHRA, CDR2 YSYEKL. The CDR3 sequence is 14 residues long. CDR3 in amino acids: CASSQDLSNYGYTF. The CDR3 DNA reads TGCGCCAGCAGCCAGGACCTCAGTAACTATGGCTACACCTTC.